The clone carrying this T cell receptor beta chain was recorded only once. What it binds is not known. This table comes from immunoSEQ multiplex PCR, and its TCRdb copy is limited to in-frame clones, with some not included. The repertoire has some 5,000 clones, roughly 80% of them found once; the top ten carry less than 7%. Graft specimens yielded both intraepithelial and lamina propria lymphocytes. The sample comes from a study of graft-versus-host responses after intestinal transplantation. Whole-study findings and limits: High graft-versus-host to host-versus-graft clonal ratios were found in allografts of patients who had graft-donor T cell macrochimerism.

This CDR3 is built from 11 residues. Germline values: CDR1 DFQATT, CDR2 SNEGSKA (reference sequence). The origin of this receptor is a human patient who received an intestinal transplant, so some T cells may come from the graft donor. The sequencing used ileum tissue, collected about 240 days after intestinal transplant. The chain is built from TRBV20-1 and TRBJ2-7; 9 positions agree with TRBD2. The CDR3 nucleotides read TGCAGGGGCCCGCGGGGGGGGGAGCAGTACTTC. Translation: CRGPRGGEQYF.